This paragraph covers one T cell receptor (beta chain) sequence. This specimen belongs to a study of blood T cell repertoires in COVID-19. As for the study in general: Samples representing acute and convalescent COVID-19 were sourced from the United States, Italy and Spain. The analysed material was cDNA or gDNA that came from T cells, B-cell-depleted T cells, or PBMCs.

As originally analysed: Amplifying reference gene primers gave estimates of nucleated cell counts. Assay used: immunoSEQ multiplex PCR; TCRdb lists only in-frame clones, some missing. V and J calls and clone size are given by that table; D and trimming were obtained from the DNA. The table has around 72,000 clones, roughly 90% seen once; the top ten hold roughly 29%. Germline values: CDR1 MDHEN, CDR2 SYDVKM. Trimming at V came to 8 bases and at J to 4 bases, leaving 8 bases not matched to a gene. The length of the CDR3 is 13 residues. This chain joins TRBV28 and TRBJ2-7, with 7 bases lining up with TRBD2. The sample was peripheral blood. This receptor was obtained from a man between 45 and 60 years old with acute or convalescent COVID-19. The CDR3 DNA reads as TGTGCCAGCCAAGGAACGGGAGGTTACGAGCAGTACTTC. Translating gives CASQGTGGYEQYF.